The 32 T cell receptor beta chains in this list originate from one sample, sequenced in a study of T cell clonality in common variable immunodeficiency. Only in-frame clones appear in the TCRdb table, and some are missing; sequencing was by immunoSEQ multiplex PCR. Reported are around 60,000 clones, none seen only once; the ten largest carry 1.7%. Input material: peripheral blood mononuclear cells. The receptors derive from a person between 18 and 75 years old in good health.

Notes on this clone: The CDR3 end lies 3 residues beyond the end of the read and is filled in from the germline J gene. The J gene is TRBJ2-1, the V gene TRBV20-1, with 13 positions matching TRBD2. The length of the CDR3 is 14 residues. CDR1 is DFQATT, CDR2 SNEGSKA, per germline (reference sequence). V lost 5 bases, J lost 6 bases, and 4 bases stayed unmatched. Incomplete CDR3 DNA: TGCAGTGCTCACCGGACTAGCGGGGGCAATGAG. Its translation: CSAHRTSGGNE. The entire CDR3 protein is CSAHRTSGGNEQFF.

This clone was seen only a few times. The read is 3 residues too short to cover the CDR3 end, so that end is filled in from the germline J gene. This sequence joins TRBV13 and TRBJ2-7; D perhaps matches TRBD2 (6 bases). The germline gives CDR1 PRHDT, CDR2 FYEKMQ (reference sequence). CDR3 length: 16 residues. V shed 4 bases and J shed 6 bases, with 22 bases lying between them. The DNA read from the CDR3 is TGTGCCAGCAGCTCTAAAATACGGGGGAGCCAGGCCGAG. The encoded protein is CASSSKIRGSQAE. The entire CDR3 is CASSSKIRGSQAEQYF.

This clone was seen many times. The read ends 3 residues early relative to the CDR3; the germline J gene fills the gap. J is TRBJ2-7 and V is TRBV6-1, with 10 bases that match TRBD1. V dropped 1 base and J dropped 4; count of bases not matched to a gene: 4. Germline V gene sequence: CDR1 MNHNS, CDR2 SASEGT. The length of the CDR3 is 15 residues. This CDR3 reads CASSEEGQGPYEQYF. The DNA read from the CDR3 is TGTGCCAGCAGTGAAGAGGGACAGGGGCCTTACGAG.

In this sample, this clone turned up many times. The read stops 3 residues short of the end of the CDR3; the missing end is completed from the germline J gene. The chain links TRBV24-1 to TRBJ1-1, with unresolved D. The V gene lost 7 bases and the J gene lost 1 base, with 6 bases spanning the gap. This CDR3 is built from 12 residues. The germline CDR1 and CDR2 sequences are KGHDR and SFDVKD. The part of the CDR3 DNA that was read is TGTGCCACCAGGGCTGGGAACACTGAA. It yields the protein CATRAGNTE. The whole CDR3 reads CATRAGNTEAFF.

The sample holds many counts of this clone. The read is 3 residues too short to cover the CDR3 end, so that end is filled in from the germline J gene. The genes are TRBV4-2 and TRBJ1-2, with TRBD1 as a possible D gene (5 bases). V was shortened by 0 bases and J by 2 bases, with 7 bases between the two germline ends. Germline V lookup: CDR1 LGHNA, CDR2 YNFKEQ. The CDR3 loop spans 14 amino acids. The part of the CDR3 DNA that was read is TGTGCCAGCAGCCAAGATAGACAGAACTATGGC. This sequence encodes CASSQDRQNYG. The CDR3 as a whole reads CASSQDRQNYGYTF.

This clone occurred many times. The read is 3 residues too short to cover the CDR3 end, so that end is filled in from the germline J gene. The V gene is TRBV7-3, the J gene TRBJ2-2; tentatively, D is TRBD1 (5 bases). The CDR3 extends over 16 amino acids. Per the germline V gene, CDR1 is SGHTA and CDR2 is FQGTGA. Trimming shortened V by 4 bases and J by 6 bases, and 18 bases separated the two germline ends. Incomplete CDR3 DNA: TGTGCCAGCAGCTCACGGGCAGGGATTTCGGCCGGGGAG. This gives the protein CASSSRAGISAGE. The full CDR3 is CASSSRAGISAGELFF.

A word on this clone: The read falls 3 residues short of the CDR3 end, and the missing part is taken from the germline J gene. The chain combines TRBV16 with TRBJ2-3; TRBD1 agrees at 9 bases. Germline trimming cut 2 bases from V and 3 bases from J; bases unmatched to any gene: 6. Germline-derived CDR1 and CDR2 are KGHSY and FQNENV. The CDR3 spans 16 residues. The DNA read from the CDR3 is TGTGCCAGCAGCCAAATGACAGGGGGTGAGACAGATACG. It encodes CASSQMTGGETDT. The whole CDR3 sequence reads CASSQMTGGETDTQYF.

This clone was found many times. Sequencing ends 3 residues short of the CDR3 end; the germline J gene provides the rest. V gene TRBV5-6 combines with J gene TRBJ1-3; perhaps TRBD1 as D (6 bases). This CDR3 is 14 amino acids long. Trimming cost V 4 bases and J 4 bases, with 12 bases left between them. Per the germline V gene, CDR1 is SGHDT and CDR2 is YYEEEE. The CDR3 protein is CASSDGTLGNTIYF. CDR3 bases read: TGTGCCAGCAGCGATGGGACATTAGGAAACACC.

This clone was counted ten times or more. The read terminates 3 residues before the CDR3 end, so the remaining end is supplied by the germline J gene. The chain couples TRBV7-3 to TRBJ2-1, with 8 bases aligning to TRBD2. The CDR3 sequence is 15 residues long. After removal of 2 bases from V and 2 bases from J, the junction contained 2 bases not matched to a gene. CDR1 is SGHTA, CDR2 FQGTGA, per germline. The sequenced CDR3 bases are TGTGCCAGCAGCTTAGGAGCGGGAGCCTACAATGAG. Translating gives CASSLGAGAYNE. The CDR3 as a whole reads CASSLGAGAYNEQFF.

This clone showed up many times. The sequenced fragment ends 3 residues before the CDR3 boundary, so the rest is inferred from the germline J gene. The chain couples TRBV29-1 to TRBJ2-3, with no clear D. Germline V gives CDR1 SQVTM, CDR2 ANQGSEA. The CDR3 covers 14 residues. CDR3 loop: CSVLPRGPPETQYF. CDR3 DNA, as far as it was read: TGCAGCGTTCTCCCGCGTGGTCCTCCCGAGACG.

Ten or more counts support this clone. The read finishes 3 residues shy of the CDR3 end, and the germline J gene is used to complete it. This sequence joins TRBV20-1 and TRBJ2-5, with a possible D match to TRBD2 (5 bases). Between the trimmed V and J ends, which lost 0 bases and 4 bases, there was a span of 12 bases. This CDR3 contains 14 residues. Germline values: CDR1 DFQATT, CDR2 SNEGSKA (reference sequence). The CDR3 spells CSARDRGSGETQYF. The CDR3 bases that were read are TGCAGTGCTAGAGATAGAGGCAGCGGAGAGACC.

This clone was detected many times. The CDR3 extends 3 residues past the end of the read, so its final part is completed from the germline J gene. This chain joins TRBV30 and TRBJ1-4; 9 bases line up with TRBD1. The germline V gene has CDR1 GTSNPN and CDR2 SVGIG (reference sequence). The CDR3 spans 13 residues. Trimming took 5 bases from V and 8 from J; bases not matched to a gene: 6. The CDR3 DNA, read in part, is TGTGCCTGGGGAAGACAGGGGGGAGAAAAA. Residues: CAWGRQGGEK. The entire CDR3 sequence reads CAWGRQGGEKLFF.

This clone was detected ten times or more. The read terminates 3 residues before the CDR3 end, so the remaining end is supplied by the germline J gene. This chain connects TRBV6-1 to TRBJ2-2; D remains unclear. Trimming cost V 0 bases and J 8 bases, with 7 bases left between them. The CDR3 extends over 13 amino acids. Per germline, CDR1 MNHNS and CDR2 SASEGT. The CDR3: CASSEAGAGELFF. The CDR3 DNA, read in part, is TGTGCCAGCAGTGAAGCCGGAGCGGGGGAG.

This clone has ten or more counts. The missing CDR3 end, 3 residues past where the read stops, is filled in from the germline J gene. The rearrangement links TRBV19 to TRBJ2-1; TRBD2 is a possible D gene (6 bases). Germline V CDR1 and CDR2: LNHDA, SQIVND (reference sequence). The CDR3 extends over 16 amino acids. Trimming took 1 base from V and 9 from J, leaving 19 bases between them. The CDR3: CASSIVAGGATGEQFF. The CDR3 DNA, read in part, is TGTGCCAGTAGTATAGTGGCCGGCGGGGCTACTGGTGAG. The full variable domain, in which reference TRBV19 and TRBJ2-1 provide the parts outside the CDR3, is DGGITQSPKYLFRKEGQNVTLSCEQNLNHDAMYWYRQDPGQGLRLIYYSQIVNDFQKGDIAEGYSVSREKKESFPLTVTSAQKNPTAFYLCASSIVAGGATGEQFFGPGTRLTVL.

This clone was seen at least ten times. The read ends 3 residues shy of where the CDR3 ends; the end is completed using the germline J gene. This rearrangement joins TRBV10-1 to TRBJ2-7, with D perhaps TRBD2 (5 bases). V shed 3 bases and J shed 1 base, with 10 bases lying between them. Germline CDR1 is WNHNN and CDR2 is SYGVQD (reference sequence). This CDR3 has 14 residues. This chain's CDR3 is CASSDLRGSYEQYF. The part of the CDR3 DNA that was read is TGCGCCAGCAGTGATCTCCGGGGATCCTACGAG.

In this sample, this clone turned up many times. CDR3 bases read: TGCAGCGTTGCGGGTTACTCCTACGAG. This translates into CSVAGYSYE. The full-length CDR3 reads as CSVAGYSYEQYF. The V and J genes are TRBV29-1 and TRBJ2-7; D gene unclear. The read falls 3 residues short of the CDR3 end, and the missing part is taken from the germline J gene. Trimming took off 4 bases at V and 0 bases at J, with 7 bases between the two ends. This CDR3 is built from 12 residues. The germline V gene has CDR1 SQVTM and CDR2 ANQGSEA.

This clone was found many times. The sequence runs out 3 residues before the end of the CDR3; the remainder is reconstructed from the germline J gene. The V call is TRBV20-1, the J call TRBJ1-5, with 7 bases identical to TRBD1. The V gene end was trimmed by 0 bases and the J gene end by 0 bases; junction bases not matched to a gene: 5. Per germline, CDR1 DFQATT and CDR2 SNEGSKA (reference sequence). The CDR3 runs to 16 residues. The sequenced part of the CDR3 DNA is TGCAGTGCTAGAGACGAGTACAGGGGTAGCAATCAGCCC. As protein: CSARDEYRGSNQP. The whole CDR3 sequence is CSARDEYRGSNQPQHF.

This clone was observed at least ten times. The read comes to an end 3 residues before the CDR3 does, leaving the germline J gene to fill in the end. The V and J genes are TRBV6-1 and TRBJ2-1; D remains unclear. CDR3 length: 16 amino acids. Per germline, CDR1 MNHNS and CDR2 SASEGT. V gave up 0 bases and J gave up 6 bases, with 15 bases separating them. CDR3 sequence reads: CASSEAGGTMSNEQFF. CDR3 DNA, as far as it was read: TGTGCCAGCAGTGAAGCAGGCGGTACCATGAGCAATGAG.

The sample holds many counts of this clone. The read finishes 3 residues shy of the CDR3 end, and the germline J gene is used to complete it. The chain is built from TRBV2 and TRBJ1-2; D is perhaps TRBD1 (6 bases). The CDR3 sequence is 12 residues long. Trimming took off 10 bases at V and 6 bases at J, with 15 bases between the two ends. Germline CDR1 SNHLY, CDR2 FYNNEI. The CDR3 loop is CATENRVNGYTF. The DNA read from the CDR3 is TGTGCCACCGAGAACAGGGTTAATGGC.

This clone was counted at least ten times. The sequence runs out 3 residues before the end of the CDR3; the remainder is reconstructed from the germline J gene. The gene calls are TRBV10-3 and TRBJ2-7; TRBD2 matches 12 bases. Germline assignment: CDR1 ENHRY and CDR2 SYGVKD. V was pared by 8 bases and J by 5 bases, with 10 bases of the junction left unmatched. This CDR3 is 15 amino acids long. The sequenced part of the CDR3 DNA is TGTGCCATCCGCGGATCTAGCGGGAGGGCCCACGAG. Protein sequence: CAIRGSSGRAHE. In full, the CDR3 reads CAIRGSSGRAHEQYF.

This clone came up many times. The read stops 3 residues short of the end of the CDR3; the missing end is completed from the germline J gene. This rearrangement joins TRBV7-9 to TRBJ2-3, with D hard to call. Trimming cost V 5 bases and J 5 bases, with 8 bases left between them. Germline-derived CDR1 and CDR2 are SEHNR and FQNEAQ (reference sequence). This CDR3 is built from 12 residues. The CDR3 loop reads CASSIKGDTQYF. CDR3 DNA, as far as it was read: TGTGCCAGCAGCATCAAGGGAGATACG. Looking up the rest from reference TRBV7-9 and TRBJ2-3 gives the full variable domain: DTGVSQNPRHKITKRGQNVTFRCDPISEHNRLYWYRQTLGQGPEFLTYFQNEAQLEKSRLLSDRFSAERPKGSFSTLEIQRTEQGDSAMYLCASSIKGDTQYFGPGTRLTVL.

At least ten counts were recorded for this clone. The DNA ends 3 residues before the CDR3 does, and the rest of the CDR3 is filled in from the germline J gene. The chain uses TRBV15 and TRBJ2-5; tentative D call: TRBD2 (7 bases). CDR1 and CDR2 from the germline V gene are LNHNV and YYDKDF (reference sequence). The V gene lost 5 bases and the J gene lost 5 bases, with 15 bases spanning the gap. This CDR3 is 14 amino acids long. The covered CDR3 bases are TGTGCCACCAGCGGGGGGGCTTCTGGGGAGACC. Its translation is CATSGGASGET. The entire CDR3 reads CATSGGASGETQYF.

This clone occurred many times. CDR3 in amino acids: CASSLVPGSSYNEQFF. The sequenced part of the CDR3 DNA is TGCGCCAGCAGCTTGGTACCAGGAAGCTCCTACAATGAG. The chain has TRBV5-1 and TRBJ2-1; D remains ambiguous. The read is 3 residues too short to cover the CDR3 end, so that end is filled in from the germline J gene. Germline V gene lookup returns CDR1 SGHRS and CDR2 YFSETQ. The CDR3 spans 16 residues. V lost 0 bases and J 0 bases, leaving 10 bases between the germline ends.

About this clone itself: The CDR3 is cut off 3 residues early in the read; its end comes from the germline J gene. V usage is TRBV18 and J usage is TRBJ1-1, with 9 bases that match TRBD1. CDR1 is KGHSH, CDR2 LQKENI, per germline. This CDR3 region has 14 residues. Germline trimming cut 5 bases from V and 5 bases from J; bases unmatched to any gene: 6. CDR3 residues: CASSADRGGTEAFF. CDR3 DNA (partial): TGTGCCAGCTCAGCCGACAGGGGGGGGACTGAA.

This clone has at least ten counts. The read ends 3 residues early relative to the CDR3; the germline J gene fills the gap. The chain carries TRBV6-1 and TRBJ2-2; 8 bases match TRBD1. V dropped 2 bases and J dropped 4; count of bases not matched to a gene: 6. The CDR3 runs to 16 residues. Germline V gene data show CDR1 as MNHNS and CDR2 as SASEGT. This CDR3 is CASSELGTGSTGELFF. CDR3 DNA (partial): TGTGCCAGCAGTGAATTAGGGACAGGATCCACCGGGGAG.

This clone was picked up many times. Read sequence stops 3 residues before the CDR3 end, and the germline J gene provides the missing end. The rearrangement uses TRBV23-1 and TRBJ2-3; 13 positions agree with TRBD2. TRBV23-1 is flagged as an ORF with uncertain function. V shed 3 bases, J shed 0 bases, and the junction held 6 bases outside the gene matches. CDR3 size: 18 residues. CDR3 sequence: CASSQGTSGEPSTDTQYF. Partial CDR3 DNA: TGCGCCAGCAGTCAGGGGACTAGCGGGGAACCTAGCACAGATACG.

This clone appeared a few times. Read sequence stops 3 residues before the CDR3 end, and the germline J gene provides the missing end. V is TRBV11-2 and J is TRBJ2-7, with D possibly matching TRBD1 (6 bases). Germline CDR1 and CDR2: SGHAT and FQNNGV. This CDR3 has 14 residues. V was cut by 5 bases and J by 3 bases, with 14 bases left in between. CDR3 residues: CASSPPTTGYEQYF. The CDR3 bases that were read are TGTGCCAGCAGCCCCCCTACGACAGGCTACGAG.

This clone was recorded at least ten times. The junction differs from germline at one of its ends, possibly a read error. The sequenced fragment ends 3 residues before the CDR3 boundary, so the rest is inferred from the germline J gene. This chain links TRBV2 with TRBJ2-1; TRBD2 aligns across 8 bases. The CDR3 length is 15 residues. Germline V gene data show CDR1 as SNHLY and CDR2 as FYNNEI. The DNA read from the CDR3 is TGTGCCAGCAGCGAAGGCGGGAGGTCCTACAATGAG. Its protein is CASSEGGRSYNE. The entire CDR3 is CASSEGGRSYNEQFF.

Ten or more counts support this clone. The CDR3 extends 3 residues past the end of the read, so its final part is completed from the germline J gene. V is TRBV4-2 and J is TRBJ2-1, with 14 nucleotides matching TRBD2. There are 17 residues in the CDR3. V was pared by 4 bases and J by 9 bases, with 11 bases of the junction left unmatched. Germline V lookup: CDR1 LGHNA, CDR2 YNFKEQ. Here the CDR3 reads CASSLGTSGSLNVEQFF. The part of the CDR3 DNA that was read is TGTGCCAGCAGCCTTGGGACTAGCGGGAGTCTCAATGTTGAG.

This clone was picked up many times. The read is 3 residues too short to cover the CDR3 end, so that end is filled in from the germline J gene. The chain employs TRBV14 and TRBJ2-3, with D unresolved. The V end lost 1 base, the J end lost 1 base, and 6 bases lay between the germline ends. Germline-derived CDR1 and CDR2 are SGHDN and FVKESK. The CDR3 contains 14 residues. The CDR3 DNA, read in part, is TGTGCCAGCAGCCAAGGCGGCCGCACAGATACG. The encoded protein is CASSQGGRTDT. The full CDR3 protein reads CASSQGGRTDTQYF.

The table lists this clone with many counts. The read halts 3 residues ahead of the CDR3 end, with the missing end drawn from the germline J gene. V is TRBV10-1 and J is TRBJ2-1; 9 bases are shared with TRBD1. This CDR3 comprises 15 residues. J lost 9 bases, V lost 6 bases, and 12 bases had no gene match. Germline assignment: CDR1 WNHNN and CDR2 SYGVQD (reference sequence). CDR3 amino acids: CASSPGTGRIGEQFF. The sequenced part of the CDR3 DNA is TGCGCCAGCAGCCCCGGGACAGGGAGAATCGGTGAG.

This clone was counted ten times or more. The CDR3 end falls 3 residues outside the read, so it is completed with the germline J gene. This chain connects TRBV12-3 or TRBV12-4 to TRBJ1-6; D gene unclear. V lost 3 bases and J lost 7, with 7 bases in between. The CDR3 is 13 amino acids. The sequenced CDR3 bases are TGTGCCAGCAGTTTGGGCCGGAATTCACCC. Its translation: CASSLGRNSP. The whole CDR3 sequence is CASSLGRNSPLHF.